The entry below gives a single T cell receptor (beta chain) sequence along with its context. Its antigen is as yet unknown. RNA transcripts provided the source from which TCR beta CDR3 regions were amplified. The TCR CDR3 was amplified in a first-round RT-PCR using the HTBI primer set. TCRdb re-analysed the multiplex PCR reads in MiXCR, keeping a single row per CDR3 protein. The table lists hundreds of thousands of distinct CDR3 sequences, around 16% of them singletons, with 2.5% to 4% in the top ten. This sample is drawn from a study of T cells in Graves' hyperthyroidism and ophthalmopathy. Whole-study results and caveats: Researchers report that a 13 V-J model separated ophthalmopathy from stable hyperthyroidism.

The CDR3 spans 16 residues. The V and J ends lost 5 bases and 1 base, in that order; junction bases with no gene match: 6. CDR1 and CDR2 from the germline V gene are MNHNS and SASEGT. Pregnant or lactating patients were excluded, as were those with uncontrolled infection or other autoimmune disease. The authors obtained PBMCs from 9 to 10 ml of fresh peripheral blood. Sequenced: blood. The chain employs TRBV6-1 and TRBJ2-5, with 11 bases matching TRBD2. This TCR came from a woman aged 40 to 50 with Graves' ophthalmopathy. The CDR3 here is CASSIPLAGAQETQYF. CDR3 DNA sequence: TGTGCCAGCAGTATCCCACTAGCGGGAGCCCAAGAGACCCAGTACTTC.